The 23 T cell receptor beta chains in this list originate from one sample, sequenced in a study of cytomegalovirus exposure and HLA in healthy donors. With 60 Vbeta and 13 Jbeta primers, the PCR was carried out. Using immunoSEQ multiplex PCR, the repertoire was profiled, and TCRdb retains in-frame clones only, with some absent. Of about 52,000 clones listed, approximately 52% are singletons. Sequenced sample: PBMCs. These receptors originate from a human donor in good health.

With regard to this clone: An end of the junction differs from the germline gene, which may be a read error. The rearrangement joins TRBV7-7 to TRBJ2-3, with 7 bases identical to TRBD2. This CDR3 contains 15 residues. Looked up from germline, CDR1 is SSHAT and CDR2 is FNYEAQ (reference sequence). DNA for the CDR3: TGTGCTAGCAGCCGAAGCGGGGAGAACACAGATACGCAGTATTTT. This encodes CASSRSGENTDTQYF.

This chain joins TRBV7-9 and TRBJ2-1; weak D call: TRBD1 (6 bases). The ends were cut back, 6 bases at V and 8 bases at J, with 20 bases in the middle. CDR3 length: 15 residues. Germline loops: CDR1 SEHNR, CDR2 FQNEAQ (reference sequence). The CDR3 region is CASRPQGARHDEQFF. The CDR3 coding sequence is TGTGCCAGCAGACCACAGGGAGCCAGGCACGATGAGCAGTTCTTC.

V usage is TRBV6-4 and J usage is TRBJ2-2; 9 nucleotides line up with TRBD2. This CDR3 is built from 13 residues. CDR1 MRHNA and CDR2 SNTAGT come from the germline V gene. V lost 3 bases to trimming and J lost 11 bases; unmatched junction nucleotides: 4. The DNA of the CDR3 is TGTGCCAGCAGTGAAGATAGCGGGGGCGAGCTGTTTTTT. It encodes CASSEDSGGELFF.

This clone was seen just once. J is TRBJ1-4 and V is TRBV18; D remains ambiguous. Looked up from germline, CDR1 is KGHSH and CDR2 is LQKENI. V lost 3 bases, J lost 3 bases, and 11 bases lay in between. This CDR3 has 15 amino acids. The CDR3 bases are TGTGCCAGCTCACCCCGTAGTGGAGCTAATGAAAAACTGTTTTTT. Protein product: CASSPRSGANEKLFF.

CDR3 DNA: TGTGCCAGCAGCTTAAACTGGGGCTCCCGACTACCCCTCCACTTT. Protein sequence: CASSLNWGSRLPLHF. This chain joins TRBV7-8 and TRBJ1-6, with D tentatively TRBD1 (5 bases). Germline V gives CDR1 SGHVS, CDR2 FQNEAQ. V was shortened by 2 bases and J by 12 bases, with 17 bases between the two germline ends. The CDR3 extends over 15 amino acids.

The rearrangement joins TRBV5-4 to TRBJ1-2; a weak D match, TRBD1 (5 bases). Trimming removed 0 bases from V and 4 bases from J, with 16 bases in between. Germline assignment: CDR1 SGHNT and CDR2 YYREEE (reference sequence). CDR3 size: 16 residues. The CDR3 spells CASSLEGQGASYGYTF. The CDR3 nucleotides read TGTGCCAGCAGCTTGGAGGGTCAGGGCGCCAGCTATGGCTACACCTTC. The variable domain in full, completed from reference TRBV5-4 and TRBJ1-2, reads ETGVTQSPTHLIKTRGQQVTLRCSSQSGHNTVSWYQQALGQGPQFIFQYYREEENGRGNFPPRFSGLQFPNYSSELNVNALELDDSALYLCASSLEGQGASYGYTFGSGTRLTVV.

This CDR3 reads CASNRDPTDTQYF. The CDR3 DNA reads TGTGCCAGCAACAGGGACCCCACAGATACGCAGTATTTT. This chain links TRBV7-3 with TRBJ2-3, with a tentative D call TRBD1 (6 bases). V was pared by 7 bases and J by 2 bases, with 10 bases between. CDR3 length equals 13 residues. The V gene's germline CDR1 is SGHTA and CDR2 FQGTGA.

The rearrangement links TRBV30 to TRBJ2-6; D perhaps matches TRBD1 (5 bases). The CDR3 consists of 13 residues. Germline V lookup: CDR1 GTSNPN, CDR2 SVGIG (reference sequence). With 3 bases removed from V and 4 bases from J, the gap between germline ends came to 7 bases. The CDR3 DNA follows: TGTGCCTGGAGCCGACAGGGGGCCAACGTCCTGACTTTC. This gives the protein CAWSRQGANVLTF.

Concerning this clone itself: The germline gene is not matched at one end of the junction; a read error may be the cause. V usage is TRBV30 and J usage is TRBJ1-2, with TRBD1 identical over 7 bases. The V gene's germline CDR1 is GTSNPN and CDR2 SVGIG (reference sequence). The CDR3 length is 13 residues. CDR3 nucleotide sequence: TGTGCCTGGTGGATACAGGGGAGGTTTGGCCACACCTTC. Translating gives CAWWIQGRFGHTF.

V usage is TRBV19 and J usage is TRBJ1-5; D possibly corresponds to TRBD1 (5 bases). The CDR3 contains 16 residues. Germline-derived CDR1 and CDR2 are LNHDA and SQIVND (reference sequence). V lost 3 bases to trimming and J lost 1 base, with 13 bases between them. The CDR3 sequence: CASSIGSRGSNQPQHF. Written as DNA, the CDR3 is TGTGCCAGTAGTATTGGTTCCCGGGGGAGCAATCAGCCCCAGCATTTT. The variable domain in full, completed from reference TRBV19 and TRBJ1-5, reads DGGITQSPKYLFRKEGQNVTLSCEQNLNHDAMYWYRQDPGQGLRLIYYSQIVNDFQKGDIAEGYSVSREKKESFPLTVTSAQKNPTAFYLCASSIGSRGSNQPQHFGDGTRLSIL.

The rearrangement uses TRBV18 and TRBJ2-5, with TRBD2 identical over 7 bases. The end of the DNA is better explained by TRBJ2-7, so the J call may be wrong. Germline V lookup: CDR1 KGHSH, CDR2 LQKENI. There are 16 residues in the CDR3. The CDR3 loop is CASSNQPGGSSYEQYF. The CDR3 bases are TGTGCCAGCTCTAACCAGCCGGGGGGAAGCTCCTACGAGCAGTACTTC.

The gene calls are TRBV30 and TRBJ1-1, with 8 bases fitting TRBD1. Germline values: CDR1 GTSNPN, CDR2 SVGIG (reference sequence). The CDR3 covers 14 residues. Trimming took 2 bases from V and 10 from J; bases not matched to a gene: 12. CDR3 in amino acids: CAWSSGQGRVGAFF. The CDR3 DNA is TGTGCCTGGAGTTCAGGACAGGGACGGGTAGGAGCTTTCTTT.

V and J are TRBV7-3 and TRBJ1-6, with 7 nucleotides matching TRBD1. CDR3 length equals 14 residues. The ends lost 0 bases at V and 7 bases at J; junction bases unmatched: 0. Per the germline V gene, CDR1 is SGHTA and CDR2 is FQGTGA. Written as DNA, the CDR3 is TGTGCCAGCAGCTTAACGGGACAGAATTCACCCCTCCACTTT. It encodes CASSLTGQNSPLHF.

There are a few counts of this clone. This chain uses TRBV5-1 with TRBJ2-5; a possible D gene is TRBD2 (5 bases). The CDR3 covers 15 residues. Germline V gives CDR1 SGHRS, CDR2 YFSETQ. V gave up 0 bases and J gave up 1 base, with 10 bases separating them. The CDR3 is CASSLGASIQETQYF. The CDR3 region has the DNA TGCGCCAGCAGCTTGGGTGCTAGCATCCAAGAGACCCAGTACTTC.

The chain has TRBV5-3 and TRBJ2-2, with a weak D call TRBD2 (6 bases). TRBV5-3 carries the ORF label, with uncertain function. Trimming left V 4 bases short and J 9 bases short, with 19 bases between. The CDR3 is 15 amino acids. The CDR3 loop is CARSLASDPKRELFF. CDR3 DNA sequence: TGTGCCAGAAGCCTGGCTAGCGACCCGAAACGGGAGCTGTTTTTT.

The chain employs TRBV9 and TRBJ2-5; D perhaps matches TRBD1 (6 bases). Per germline, CDR1 SGDLS and CDR2 YYNGEE. The CDR3 covers 16 residues. Trimming removed 4 bases at V and 1 base at J, with 17 bases between. CDR3 sequence: CASSPTLNRAQETQYF. The CDR3 DNA reads as TGTGCCAGCAGCCCCACACTCAACAGGGCCCAAGAGACCCAGTACTTC. The full variable domain, rest sourced from reference TRBV9 and TRBJ2-5, is DSGVTQTPKHLITATGQRVTLRCSPRSGDLSVYWYQQSLDQGLQFLIQYYNGEERAKGNILERFSAQQFPDLHSELNLSSLELGDSALYFCASSPTLNRAQETQYFGPGTRLLVL.

V and J are TRBV30 and TRBJ1-6; D possibly corresponds to TRBD1 (5 bases). The ends were cut back, 5 bases at V and 6 bases at J, with 11 bases in the middle. This CDR3 has 13 residues. The V gene's germline CDR1 is GTSNPN and CDR2 SVGIG (reference sequence). CDR3 nucleotides: TGTGCCTGGGACGGGGGGTTTAATTCACCCCTCCACTTT. Its protein is CAWDGGFNSPLHF.

This chain joins TRBV2 and TRBJ2-7; 7 bases are a match to TRBD1. CDR1 and CDR2 from the germline V gene are SNHLY and FYNNEI. Unmatched junction bases numbered 15, after V lost 10 bases and J lost 3 bases. The CDR3 has 15 residues. The CDR3 region is CATGQESLQHYEQYF. The CDR3 bases are TGTGCCACCGGACAGGAGAGTCTTCAACACTACGAGCAGTACTTC. Combining the CDR3 with reference TRBV2 and TRBJ2-7 gives the whole variable domain EPEVTQTPSHQVTQMGQEVILRCVPISNHLYFYWYRQILGQKVEFLVSFYNNEISEKSEIFDDQFSVERPDGSNFTLKIRSTKLEDSAMYFCATGQESLQHYEQYFGPGTRLTVT.

V is TRBV6-1 and J is TRBJ2-7, with 7 bases identical to TRBD1. With 8 bases clipped from V and 2 bases from J, the junction kept 12 bases outside the gene matches. Germline loops: CDR1 MNHNS, CDR2 SASEGT. This CDR3 has 15 residues. The CDR3 nucleotides read TGTGCCAGCGGCGGAGCATGGACAGGAGCCTACGAGCAGTACTTC. It specifies CASGGAWTGAYEQYF.

This rearrangement joins TRBV5-1 to TRBJ2-5; 7 bases map to TRBD2. Germline lookup yields CDR1 SGHRS and CDR2 YFSETQ. The V segment lost 0 bases and the J segment 0 bases; nucleotides outside the gene matches: 5. CDR3 size: 16 residues. CDR3 region: CASSLGAAGYQETQYF. For the CDR3, the DNA is TGCGCCAGCAGCTTGGGGGCAGCGGGGTACCAAGAGACCCAGTACTTC.

J is TRBJ1-4 and V is TRBV15; D might be TRBD1 (5 bases). The germline gives CDR1 LNHNV, CDR2 YYDKDF (reference sequence). With 3 bases removed from V and 8 bases from J, the gap between germline ends came to 16 bases. CDR3 size: 15 residues. This CDR3 reads CATSRGREGTEKLFF. Written as DNA, the CDR3 is TGTGCCACCAGCAGGGGGCGGGAAGGGACCGAAAAACTGTTTTTT.

V usage is TRBV28 and J usage is TRBJ2-7; a possible D gene is TRBD2 (6 bases). This CDR3 has 16 amino acids. Germline lookup yields CDR1 MDHEN and CDR2 SYDVKM. The germline V and J ends were trimmed by 4 bases and 2 bases, with 18 bases remaining between them. The CDR3 bases are TGTGCCAGCAGTTCCCCCCGGAGAGCGGGTACCTACGAGCAGTACTTC. It specifies CASSSPRRAGTYEQYF.

This clone was seen only once. The V call is TRBV7-2, the J call TRBJ1-1; D possibly corresponds to TRBD1 (5 bases). This CDR3 comprises 14 residues. In germline, CDR1 is SGHTA, CDR2 FQGNSA. Deletions cut 5 bases from V and 3 bases from J, with 13 bases between. DNA for the CDR3: TGTGCCAGCAGCCCCTACGGGGGGGACACTGAAGCTTTCTTT. Its protein product is CASSPYGGDTEAFF.